The sequence of this TCR beta chain was determined in a study of human T cells and chemical hapten exposure. As for the study in general: Patients, predominantly female, presented with alopecia areata, totalis or universalis.

This CDR3 contains 12 residues. Germline values: CDR1 SGHDT, CDR2 YYEEEE. V lost 4 bases and J lost 9, with 11 bases in between. TCRdb re-called the RACE reads through MiXCR, storing one row per CDR3 protein. The sample has roughly 380,000 distinct CDR3 sequences; more than 4.5% are singletons. The time point was: pre-sensitization, week 0. Stated treatment: therapeutic diphenylcyclopropenone sensitization with weekly scalp DPC. Study-wide findings and caveats: No alteration of TCRs above 1 in 1000 frequency was seen with DPC sensitization. Expanded TCRs grouped into significantly more large CDR3 similarity clusters than controls produced.

This clonotype was detected many times. Its antigen is unidentified. This rearrangement joins TRBV5-6 to TRBJ2-4, with D possibly TRBD1 on 5 matching bases. The TCR originated in a woman aged 45-60 years with alopecia areata. Some clones in this sample may be carry-over from other donors' samples. The input for sequencing was whole blood, taken in connection with sensitization to the hapten diphenylcyclopropenone (DPC). The CDR3 DNA sequence: TGTGCCAGCAGCCAGGGTGTTGGCATTCAGTACTTC. This codes for CASSQGVGIQYF.